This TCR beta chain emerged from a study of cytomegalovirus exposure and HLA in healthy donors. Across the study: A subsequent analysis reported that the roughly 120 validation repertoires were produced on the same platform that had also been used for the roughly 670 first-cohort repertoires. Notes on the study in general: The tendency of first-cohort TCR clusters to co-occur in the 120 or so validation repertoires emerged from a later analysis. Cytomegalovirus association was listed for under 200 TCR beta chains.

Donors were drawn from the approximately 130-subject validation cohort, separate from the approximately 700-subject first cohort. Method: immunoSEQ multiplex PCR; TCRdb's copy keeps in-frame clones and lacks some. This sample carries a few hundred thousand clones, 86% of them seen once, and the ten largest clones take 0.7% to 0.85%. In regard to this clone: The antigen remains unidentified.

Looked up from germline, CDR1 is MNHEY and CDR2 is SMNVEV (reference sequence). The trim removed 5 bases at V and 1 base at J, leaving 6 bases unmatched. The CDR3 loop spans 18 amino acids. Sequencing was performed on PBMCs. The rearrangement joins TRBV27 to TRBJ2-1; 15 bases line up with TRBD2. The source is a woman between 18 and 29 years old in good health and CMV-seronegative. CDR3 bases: TGTGCCAGCAGTCCAGGACTAGCGGGAGGGAGGTCCTACAATGAGCAGTTCTTC. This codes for CASSPGLAGGRSYNEQFF.